One sample yielded the 25 T cell receptor beta chains listed below, sequenced in a study of blood T cell repertoires in COVID-19. Sequenced by immunoSEQ multiplex PCR; TCRdb stores in-frame clones only, minus some. The table records about 190,000 clones, around 85% of them present only once. Sequences were obtained from peripheral blood. The receptors originated from a man aged 25-45 years with acute or convalescent COVID-19.

Here the CDR3 DNA reads TGTGCCAGCAGCGAGCGGTTAGGGCAGGGGGCTACCGGGGAGCTGTTTTTT. Protein product: CASSERLGQGATGELFF. The chain has TRBV9 and TRBJ2-2, with TRBD1 matching 8 bases. The V gene end was trimmed by 3 bases and the J gene end by 5 bases; junction bases not matched to a gene: 12. CDR3 size: 17 residues. Germline V gene sequence: CDR1 SGDLS, CDR2 YYNGEE.

This clone was seen only once. This chain connects TRBV4-1 to TRBJ1-2; D is undetermined. V lost 4 bases and J 7 bases, leaving 13 bases between the germline ends. Germline V gene sequence: CDR1 MGHRA, CDR2 YSYEKL. The CDR3 covers 13 residues. CDR3 in DNA: TGCGCCAGCAGCCTTACCGAGGTGGGTGGCTACACCTTC. Translating gives CASSLTEVGGYTF.

The gene calls are TRBV7-3 and TRBJ2-3; 13 positions match TRBD2. From germline, CDR1 is SGHTA and CDR2 FQGTGA. V dropped 4 bases and J dropped 4; count of bases not matched to a gene: 8. This CDR3 is 17 amino acids long. In nucleotides, the CDR3 is TGTGCCAGCAGCTCGAAGCGGACTAGCGGGAGTTCAGATACGCAGTATTTT. Translating it yields CASSSKRTSGSSDTQYF.

The chain links TRBV6-5 to TRBJ1-2; 8 bases agree with TRBD1. Germline trimming cut 6 bases from V and 7 bases from J; bases unmatched to any gene: 13. The CDR3 runs 15 residues. From germline, CDR1 is MNHEY and CDR2 SVGAGI. CDR3 amino acids: CASRADRGVRSGYTF. In DNA form, the CDR3 reads TGTGCCAGCAGAGCCGACAGGGGTGTACGCTCTGGCTACACCTTC.

The CDR3 is CASSSTGDQPQHF. Here the CDR3 DNA reads TGTGCCAGCAGTTCCACGGGGGATCAGCCCCAGCATTTT. V usage is TRBV28 and J usage is TRBJ1-5; D might be TRBD1 (5 bases). V lost 4 bases and J lost 5, with 9 bases in between. This CDR3 is built from 13 residues. CDR1 and CDR2 (germline): MDHEN, SYDVKM.

The chain couples TRBV2 to TRBJ1-1, with 7 positions matching TRBD1. Germline values: CDR1 SNHLY, CDR2 FYNNEI. The CDR3 is made up of 13 amino acids. J gave up 4 bases and V 6 bases, and 5 bases lay outside the gene matches. CDR3 sequence: CASRETGSTEAFF. CDR3 coding DNA: TGTGCCAGCAGGGAGACAGGGTCCACTGAAGCTTTCTTT.

This sequence joins TRBV4-1 and TRBJ1-1, with D perhaps TRBD1 (5 bases). The CDR3 length is 13 residues. From germline, CDR1 is MGHRA and CDR2 YSYEKL. V was cut by 0 bases and J by 12 bases, with 14 bases left in between. CDR3 region: CASSQEEGQGPFF. As DNA, the CDR3 is TGCGCCAGCAGCCAAGAGGAGGGGCAGGGTCCTTTCTTT.

This clone has only one observation. The genes are TRBV2 and TRBJ1-2, with TRBD1 as a possible D gene (6 bases). The CDR3 extends over 13 amino acids. V was shortened by 7 bases and J by 3 bases, with 12 bases between the two germline ends. Germline CDR1 and CDR2: SNHLY and FYNNEI. This chain's CDR3 is CASIWGPYYGYTF. CDR3 nucleotides: TGTGCCAGCATCTGGGGGCCGTACTATGGCTACACCTTC.

This clone was counted a few times. The V and J genes are TRBV15 and TRBJ1-6; no firm D call. The CDR3 sequence is 13 residues long. Trimming shortened V by 5 bases and J by 7 bases, and 9 bases separated the two germline ends. The germline V gene has CDR1 LNHNV and CDR2 YYDKDF (reference sequence). For the CDR3, the DNA is TGTGCCACCAGCGGACTGATCAATTCACCCCTCCACTTT. Translation: CATSGLINSPLHF.

The chain links TRBV6-4 to TRBJ1-2; D is ambiguous. V was trimmed by 2 bases and J by 8 bases, leaving 12 bases between them. The CDR3 runs 13 residues. CDR1 and CDR2 from the germline V gene are MRHNA and SNTAGT. The CDR3 protein is CASSDPRTVGYTF. The CDR3, as DNA: TGTGCCAGCAGTGACCCCCGAACAGTGGGCTACACCTTC.

This clone was counted only a few times. This sequence joins TRBV11-2 and TRBJ2-3, with 8 positions matching TRBD2. V gave up 1 base and J gave up 2 bases; unmatched junction bases: 8. The germline V gene has CDR1 SGHAT and CDR2 FQNNGV. The CDR3 is 17 residues long. The CDR3 DNA reads TGTGCCAGCAGCTTAGTCTTCCGGGAGGGTAACACAGATACGCAGTATTTT. It specifies CASSLVFREGNTDTQYF.

The V gene is TRBV30, the J gene TRBJ2-7; D is possibly TRBD1 (6 bases). The CDR3 sequence is 13 residues long. Germline V CDR1 and CDR2: GTSNPN, SVGIG (reference sequence). Trimming pared 0 bases from V and 7 bases from J, leaving 13 bases between. CDR3: CAWSVQGSGEQYF. DNA of the CDR3: TGTGCCTGGAGTGTACAGGGATCGGGGGAGCAGTACTTC.

This clone was detected a few times. This rearrangement joins TRBV4-1 to TRBJ1-2; D unresolved. CDR3 size: 15 residues. Looked up from germline, CDR1 is MGHRA and CDR2 is YSYEKL. V lost 0 bases to trimming and J lost 3 bases, with 11 bases between them. CDR3: CASSQDSGGYYGYTF. Written as DNA, the CDR3 is TGCGCCAGCAGCCAAGATAGTGGAGGCTACTATGGCTACACCTTC.

This sequence joins TRBV19 and TRBJ2-5, with D perhaps matching TRBD1 (6 bases). The ends were cut back, 1 base at V and 6 bases at J, with 9 bases in the middle. This CDR3 is built from 13 residues. Germline CDR1 LNHDA, CDR2 SQIVND (reference sequence). The CDR3 loop is CASSIGGLKTQYF. The CDR3 DNA reads as TGTGCCAGTAGTATAGGGGGGCTTAAGACCCAGTACTTC.

This clone was counted a single time. V usage is TRBV7-3 and J usage is TRBJ2-3, with TRBD2 matching 7 bases. In germline, CDR1 is SGHTA, CDR2 FQGTGA. The CDR3 is made up of 19 amino acids. Trimming at V came to 5 bases and at J to 0 bases, leaving 17 bases not matched to a gene. CDR3 residues: CASSGFSSGNFISTDTQYF. The CDR3 DNA reads as TGTGCCAGCAGCGGATTTTCTAGCGGTAACTTTATTAGCACAGATACGCAGTATTTT. The full variable domain, in which reference TRBV7-3 and TRBJ2-3 provide the parts outside the CDR3, is GAGVSQTPSNKVTEKGKYVELRCDPISGHTALYWYRQSLGQGPEFLIYFQGTGAADDSGLPNDRFFAVRPEGSVSTLKIQRTERGDSAVYLCASSGFSSGNFISTDTQYFGPGTRLTVL.

The J gene is TRBJ2-7, the V gene TRBV14, with D perhaps TRBD2 (5 bases). Germline lookup yields CDR1 SGHDN and CDR2 FVKESK. V was pared by 1 base and J by 11 bases, with 12 bases between. The CDR3 contains 12 residues. The CDR3 sequence is CASSQGGKLKYF. DNA of the CDR3: TGTGCCAGCAGCCAAGGAGGGAAACTTAAGTACTTC.

V is TRBV19 and J is TRBJ2-5; no reliable D call. Germline lookup yields CDR1 LNHDA and CDR2 SQIVND (reference sequence). This CDR3 comprises 11 residues. Trimming shortened V by 5 bases and J by 7 bases, and 8 bases separated the two germline ends. CDR3 protein: CASSGVRTQYF. In DNA, the CDR3 is TGTGCCAGTAGTGGAGTCCGGACCCAGTACTTC.

This clone was picked up one time. This chain links TRBV15 with TRBJ2-2, with 7 bases matching TRBD2. The CDR3 is 18 amino acids. V trimming: 1 base; J trimming: 0 bases; junction bases outside the gene matches: 8. Germline V gene sequence: CDR1 LNHNV, CDR2 YYDKDF (reference sequence). In DNA, the CDR3 is TGTGCCACCAGCAGAGCTATACGGGACTACACGAACACCGGGGAGCTGTTTTTT. Amino acid sequence: CATSRAIRDYTNTGELFF.

This chain joins TRBV6-5 and TRBJ2-7, with 9 bases matching TRBD1. Per the germline V gene, CDR1 is MNHEY and CDR2 is SVGAGI. This CDR3 has 15 residues. J lost 4 bases, V lost 7 bases, and 11 bases had no gene match. CDR3 sequence: CASKSATGGIYEQYF. The CDR3 DNA sequence: TGTGCCAGCAAGTCGGCAACAGGGGGCATTTACGAGCAGTACTTC.

This clone was counted a few times. The genes are TRBV7-9 and TRBJ2-1; possible D gene TRBD1, 6 bases. Germline V gene data show CDR1 as SEHNR and CDR2 as FQNEAQ (reference sequence). Deletions cut 2 bases from V and 5 bases from J, with 10 bases between. There are 14 residues in the CDR3. The chain's CDR3 is CASSLQGIHNEQFF. In nucleotides, the CDR3 is TGTGCCAGCAGCTTACAGGGGATTCACAATGAGCAGTTCTTC.

The chain joins TRBV12-3 or TRBV12-4 to TRBJ2-3; 7 nucleotides match TRBD1. This CDR3 region has 12 residues. The V gene end was trimmed by 5 bases and the J gene end by 6 bases; junction bases not matched to a gene: 2. The CDR3 sequence is CASSHRGDTQYF. The DNA for the CDR3 is TGTGCCAGCAGTCACAGGGGTGATACGCAGTATTTT.

This chain links TRBV27 with TRBJ1-1; TRBD1 matches at 9 bases. Trimming at V came to 7 bases and at J to 3 bases, leaving 6 bases not matched to a gene. CDR3 length: 14 residues. From germline, CDR1 is MNHEY and CDR2 SMNVEV (reference sequence). This CDR3 reads CASNRDRVDTEAFF. As DNA, the CDR3 is TGTGCCAGCAACAGGGACAGGGTAGACACTGAAGCTTTCTTT.

The CDR3 protein is CASSPYMNTEAFF. DNA for the CDR3: TGTGCCAGCAGCCCGTACATGAACACTGAAGCTTTCTTT. The rearrangement uses TRBV7-3 and TRBJ1-1; D remains unclear. The V end lost 5 bases, the J end lost 0 bases, and 7 bases lay between the germline ends. Looked up from germline, CDR1 is SGHTA and CDR2 is FQGTGA. The CDR3 consists of 13 residues.

J is TRBJ2-7 and V is TRBV5-1, with 12 bases matching TRBD2. J lost 1 base, V lost 4 bases, and 9 bases had no gene match. CDR3 length: 17 residues. The germline V gene has CDR1 SGHRS and CDR2 YFSETQ. In nucleotides, the CDR3 is TGCGCCAGCAGCAGAGGGACTAGCGGGTACTCTTCCTACGAGCAGTACTTC. This gives the protein CASSRGTSGYSSYEQYF.

The chain recombines TRBV2 with TRBJ2-3, with TRBD1 matching over 7 bases. Per germline, CDR1 SNHLY and CDR2 FYNNEI. The CDR3 length is 15 residues. The ends lost 6 bases at V and 4 bases at J; junction bases unmatched: 10. The CDR3: CASRATTGSSDTQYF. The CDR3 DNA sequence: TGTGCCAGCAGAGCAACGACAGGGTCCTCAGATACGCAGTATTTT.